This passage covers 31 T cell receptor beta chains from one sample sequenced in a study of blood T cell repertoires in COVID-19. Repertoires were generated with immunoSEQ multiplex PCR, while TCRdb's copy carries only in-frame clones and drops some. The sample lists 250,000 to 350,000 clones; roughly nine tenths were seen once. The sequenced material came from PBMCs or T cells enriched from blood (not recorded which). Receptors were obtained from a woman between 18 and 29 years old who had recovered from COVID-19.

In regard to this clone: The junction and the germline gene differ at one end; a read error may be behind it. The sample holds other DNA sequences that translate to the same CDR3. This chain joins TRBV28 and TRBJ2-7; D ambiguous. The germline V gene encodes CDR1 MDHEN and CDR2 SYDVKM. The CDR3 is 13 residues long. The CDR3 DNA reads TGTGCCATACAGTTTGGGTCCTCCTACGAGCAATACTTC. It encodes CAIQFGSSYEQYF.

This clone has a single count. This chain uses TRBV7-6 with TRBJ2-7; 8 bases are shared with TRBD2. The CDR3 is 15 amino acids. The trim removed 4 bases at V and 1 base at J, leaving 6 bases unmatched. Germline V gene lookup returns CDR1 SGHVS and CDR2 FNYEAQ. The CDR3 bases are TGTGCCAGCAGCTCCGGTAGCGGGGTGTCCTACGAGCAGTACTTC. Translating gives CASSSGSGVSYEQYF.

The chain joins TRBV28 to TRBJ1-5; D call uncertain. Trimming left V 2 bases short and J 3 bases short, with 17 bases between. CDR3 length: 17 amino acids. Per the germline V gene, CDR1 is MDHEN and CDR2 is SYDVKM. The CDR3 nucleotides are TGTGCCAGCAGTTTAGGTCCAACACAGCGGTCCAATCAGCCCCAGCATTTT. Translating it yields CASSLGPTQRSNQPQHF. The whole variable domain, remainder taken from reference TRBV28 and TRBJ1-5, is DVKVTQSSRYLVKRTGEKVFLECVQDMDHENMFWYRQDPGLGLRLIYFSYDVKMKEKGDIPEGYSVSREKKERFSLILESASTNQTSMYLCASSLGPTQRSNQPQHFGDGTRLSIL.

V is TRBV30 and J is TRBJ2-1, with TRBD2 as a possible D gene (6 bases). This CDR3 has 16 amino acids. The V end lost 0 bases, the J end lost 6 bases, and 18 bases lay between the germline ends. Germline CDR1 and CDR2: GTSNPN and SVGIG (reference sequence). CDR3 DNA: TGTGCCTGGAGTGTACCCCCGAGGGGAGCGGGCAATGAGCAGTTCTTC. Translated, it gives CAWSVPPRGAGNEQFF. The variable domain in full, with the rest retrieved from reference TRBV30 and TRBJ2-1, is SQTIHQWPATLVQPVGSPLSLECTVEGTSNPNLYWYRQAAGRGLQLLFYSVGIGQISSEVPQNLSASRPQDRQFILSSKKLLLSDSGFYLCAWSVPPRGAGNEQFFGPGTRLTVL.

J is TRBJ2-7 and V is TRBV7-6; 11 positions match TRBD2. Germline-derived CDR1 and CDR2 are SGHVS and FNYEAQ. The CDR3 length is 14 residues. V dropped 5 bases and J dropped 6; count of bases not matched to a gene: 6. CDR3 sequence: CASSQPGLAGEQYF. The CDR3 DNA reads TGTGCCAGCAGCCAACCCGGACTAGCGGGCGAGCAGTACTTC.

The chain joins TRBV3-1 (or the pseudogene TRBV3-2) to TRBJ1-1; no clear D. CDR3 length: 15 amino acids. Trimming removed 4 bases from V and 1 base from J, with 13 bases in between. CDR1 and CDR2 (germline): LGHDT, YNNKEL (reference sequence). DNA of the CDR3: TGTGCCAGCAGCCCGAGTCGGGCGGGGAACACTGAAGCTTTCTTT. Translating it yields CASSPSRAGNTEAFF.

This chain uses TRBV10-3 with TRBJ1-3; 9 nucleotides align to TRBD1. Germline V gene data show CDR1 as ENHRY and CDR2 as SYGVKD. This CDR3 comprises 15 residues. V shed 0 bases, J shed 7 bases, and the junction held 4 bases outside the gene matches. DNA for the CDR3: TGTGCCATCAGTGAGTCGACAGGGGGTGATAACACCATATATTTT. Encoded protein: CAISESTGGDNTIYF.

This CDR3 reads CASLRQGGTEAFF. As DNA, the CDR3 is TGTGCGAGCCTAAGACAGGGTGGTACTGAAGCTTTCTTT. The gene calls are TRBV6-6 and TRBJ1-1, with TRBD1 matching 7 bases. The CDR3 is 13 residues long. Germline V lookup: CDR1 MNHNY, CDR2 SVGAGI (reference sequence).

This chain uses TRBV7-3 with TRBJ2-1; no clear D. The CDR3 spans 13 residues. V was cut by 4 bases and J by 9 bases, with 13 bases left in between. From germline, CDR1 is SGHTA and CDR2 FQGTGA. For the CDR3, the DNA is TGTGCCAGCAGCTCCACGCACCTCGGTGAGCAGTTCTTC. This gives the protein CASSSTHLGEQFF.

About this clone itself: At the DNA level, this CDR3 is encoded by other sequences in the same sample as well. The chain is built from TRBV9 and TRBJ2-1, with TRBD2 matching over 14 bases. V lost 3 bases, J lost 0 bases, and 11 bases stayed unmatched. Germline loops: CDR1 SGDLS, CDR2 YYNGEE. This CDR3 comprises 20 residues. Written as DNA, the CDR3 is TGTGCCAGCAGCGGTTCTAGGACTAGCGGGGGGAAGAGCTCCTACAATGAGCAGTTCTTC. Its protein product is CASSGSRTSGGKSSYNEQFF.

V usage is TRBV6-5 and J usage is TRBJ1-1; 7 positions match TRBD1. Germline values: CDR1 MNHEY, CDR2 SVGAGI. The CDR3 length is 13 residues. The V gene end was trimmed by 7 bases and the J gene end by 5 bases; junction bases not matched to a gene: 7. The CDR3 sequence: CASTRQGGTEAFF. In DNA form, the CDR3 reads TGTGCCAGCACCCGACAGGGAGGTACTGAAGCTTTCTTT.

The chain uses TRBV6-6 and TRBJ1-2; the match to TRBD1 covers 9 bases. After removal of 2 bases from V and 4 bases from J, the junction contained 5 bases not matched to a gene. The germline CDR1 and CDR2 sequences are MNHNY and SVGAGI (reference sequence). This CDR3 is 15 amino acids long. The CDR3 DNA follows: TGTGCCAGCAGTTACGGACAGGGGAATAGCTATGGCTACACCTTC. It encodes CASSYGQGNSYGYTF.

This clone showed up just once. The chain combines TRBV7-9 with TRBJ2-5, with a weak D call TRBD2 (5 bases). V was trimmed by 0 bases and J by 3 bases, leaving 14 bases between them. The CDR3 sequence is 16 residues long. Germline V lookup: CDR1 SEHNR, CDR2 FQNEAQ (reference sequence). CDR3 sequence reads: CASSLAGPVGEETQYF. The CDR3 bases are TGTGCCAGCAGCTTAGCAGGACCAGTCGGGGAAGAGACCCAGTACTTC.

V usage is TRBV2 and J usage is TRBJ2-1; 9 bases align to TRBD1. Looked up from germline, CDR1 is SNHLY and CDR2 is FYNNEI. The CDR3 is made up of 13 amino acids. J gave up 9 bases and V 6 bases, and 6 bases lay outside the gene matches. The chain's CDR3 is CASRATGGGEQFF. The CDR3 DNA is TGTGCCAGCAGGGCAACAGGGGGCGGTGAGCAGTTCTTC.

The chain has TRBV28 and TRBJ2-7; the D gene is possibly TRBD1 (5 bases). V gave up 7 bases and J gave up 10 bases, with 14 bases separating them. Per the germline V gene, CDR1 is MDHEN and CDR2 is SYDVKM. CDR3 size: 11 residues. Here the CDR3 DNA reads TGTGCCAGCACCGAAGGGGCAATACAGTACTTC. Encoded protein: CASTEGAIQYF.

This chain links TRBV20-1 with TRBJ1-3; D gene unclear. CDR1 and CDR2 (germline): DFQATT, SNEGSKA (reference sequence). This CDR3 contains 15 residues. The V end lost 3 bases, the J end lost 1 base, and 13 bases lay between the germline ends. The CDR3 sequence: CSASGTEASGNTIYF. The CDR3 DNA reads TGCAGTGCTAGTGGAACGGAGGCTTCTGGAAACACCATATATTTT.

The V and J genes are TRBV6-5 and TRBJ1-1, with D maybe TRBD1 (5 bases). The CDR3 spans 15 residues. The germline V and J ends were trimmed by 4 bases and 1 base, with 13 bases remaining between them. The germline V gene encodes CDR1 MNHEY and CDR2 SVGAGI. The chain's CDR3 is CASSFFPGKNTEAFF. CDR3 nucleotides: TGTGCCAGCAGTTTTTTCCCAGGGAAGAACACTGAAGCTTTCTTT.

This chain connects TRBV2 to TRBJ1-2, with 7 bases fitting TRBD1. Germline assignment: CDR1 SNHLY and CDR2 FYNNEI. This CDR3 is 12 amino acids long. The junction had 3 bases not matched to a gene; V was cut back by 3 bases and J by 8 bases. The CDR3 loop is CASSDSGGGYTF. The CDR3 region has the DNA TGTGCCAGCAGTGACTCAGGGGGAGGCTACACCTTC.

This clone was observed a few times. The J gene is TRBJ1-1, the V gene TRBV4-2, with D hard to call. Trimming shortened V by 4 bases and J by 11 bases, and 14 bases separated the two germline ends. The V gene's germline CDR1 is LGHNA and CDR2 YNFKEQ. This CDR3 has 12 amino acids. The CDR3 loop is CASSLDRVEAFF. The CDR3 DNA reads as TGTGCCAGCAGCCTAGACCGGGTCGAGGCTTTCTTT.

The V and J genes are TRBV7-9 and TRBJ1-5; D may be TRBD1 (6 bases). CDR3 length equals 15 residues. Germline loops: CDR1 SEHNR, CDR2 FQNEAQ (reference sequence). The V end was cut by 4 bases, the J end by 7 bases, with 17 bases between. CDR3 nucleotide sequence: TGTGCCAGCAGCTACTCTGGGGGACAATTACAGCCCCAGCATTTT. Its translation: CASSYSGGQLQPQHF.

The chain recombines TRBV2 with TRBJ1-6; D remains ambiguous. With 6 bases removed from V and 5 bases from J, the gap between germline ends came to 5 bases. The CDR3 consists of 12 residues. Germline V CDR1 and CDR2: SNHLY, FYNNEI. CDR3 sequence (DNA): TGTGCCAGCAGAAGAGATAATTCACCCCTCCACTTT. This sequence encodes CASRRDNSPLHF.

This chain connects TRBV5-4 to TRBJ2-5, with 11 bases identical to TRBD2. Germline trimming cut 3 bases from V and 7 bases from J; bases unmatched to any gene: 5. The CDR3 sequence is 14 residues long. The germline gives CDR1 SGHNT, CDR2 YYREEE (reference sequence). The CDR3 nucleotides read TGTGCCAGCAGCTCGGGAGGGACTAGCGGGACCCAGTACTTC. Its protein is CASSSGGTSGTQYF.

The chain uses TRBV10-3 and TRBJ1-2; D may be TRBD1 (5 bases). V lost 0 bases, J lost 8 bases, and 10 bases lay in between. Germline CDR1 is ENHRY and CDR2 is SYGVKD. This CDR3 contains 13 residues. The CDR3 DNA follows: TGTGCCATCAGTGAGTCAGGGGTAGGAGGCTACACCTTC. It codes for CAISESGVGGYTF.

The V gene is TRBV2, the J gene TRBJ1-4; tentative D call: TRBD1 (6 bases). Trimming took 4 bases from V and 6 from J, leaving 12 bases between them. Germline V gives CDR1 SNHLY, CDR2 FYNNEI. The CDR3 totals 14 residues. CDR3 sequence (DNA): TGTGCCAGCAGTGTTACAGGGCTGGATGAAAAACTGTTTTTT. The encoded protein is CASSVTGLDEKLFF.

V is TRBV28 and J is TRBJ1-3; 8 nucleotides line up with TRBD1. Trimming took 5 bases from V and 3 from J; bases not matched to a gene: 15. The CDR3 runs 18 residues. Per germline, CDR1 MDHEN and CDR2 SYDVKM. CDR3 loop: CASSPGATGGLGGNTIYF. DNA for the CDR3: TGTGCCAGCAGTCCTGGGGCCACAGGGGGATTAGGTGGAAACACCATATATTTT.

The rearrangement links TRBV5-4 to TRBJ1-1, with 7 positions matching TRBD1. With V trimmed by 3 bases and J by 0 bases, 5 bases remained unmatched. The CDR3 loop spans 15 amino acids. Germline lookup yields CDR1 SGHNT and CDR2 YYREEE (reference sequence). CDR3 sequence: CASSWDRKLNTEAFF. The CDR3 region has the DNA TGTGCCAGCAGCTGGGACAGAAAGTTGAACACTGAAGCTTTCTTT.

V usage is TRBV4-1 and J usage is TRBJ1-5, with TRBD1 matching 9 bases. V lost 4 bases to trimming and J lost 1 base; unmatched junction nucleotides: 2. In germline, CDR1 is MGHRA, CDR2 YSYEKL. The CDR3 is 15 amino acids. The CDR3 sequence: CASSPGQGSNQPQHF. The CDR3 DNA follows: TGCGCCAGCAGCCCCGGACAGGGGAGCAATCAGCCCCAGCATTTT.

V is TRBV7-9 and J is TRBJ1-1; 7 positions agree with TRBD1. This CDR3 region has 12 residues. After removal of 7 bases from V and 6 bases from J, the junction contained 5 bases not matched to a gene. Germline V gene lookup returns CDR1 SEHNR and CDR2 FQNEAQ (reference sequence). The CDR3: CASKGARAEAFF. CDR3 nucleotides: TGTGCCAGCAAGGGGGCACGGGCTGAAGCTTTCTTT.

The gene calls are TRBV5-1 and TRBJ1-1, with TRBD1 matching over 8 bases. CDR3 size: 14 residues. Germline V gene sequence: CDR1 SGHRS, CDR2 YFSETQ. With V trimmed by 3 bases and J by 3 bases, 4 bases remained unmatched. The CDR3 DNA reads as TGCGCCAGCAGCTCACTACAGGGGGACACTGAAGCTTTCTTT. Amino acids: CASSSLQGDTEAFF.

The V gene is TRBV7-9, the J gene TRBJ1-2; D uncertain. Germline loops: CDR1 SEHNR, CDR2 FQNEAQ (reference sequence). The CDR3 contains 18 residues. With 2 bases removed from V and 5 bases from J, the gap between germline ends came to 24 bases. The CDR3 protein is CASSLRPHPEGRRYGYTF. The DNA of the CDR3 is TGTGCCAGCAGCTTACGCCCTCATCCGGAGGGCAGGAGGTATGGCTACACCTTC.

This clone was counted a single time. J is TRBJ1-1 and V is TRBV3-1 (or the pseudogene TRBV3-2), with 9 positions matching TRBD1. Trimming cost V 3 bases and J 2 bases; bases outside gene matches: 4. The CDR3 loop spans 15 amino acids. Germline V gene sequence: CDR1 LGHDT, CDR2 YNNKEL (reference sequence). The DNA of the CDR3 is TGTGCCAGCAGCCACCTTACAGGGGGCAACACTGAAGCTTTCTTT. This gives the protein CASSHLTGGNTEAFF.